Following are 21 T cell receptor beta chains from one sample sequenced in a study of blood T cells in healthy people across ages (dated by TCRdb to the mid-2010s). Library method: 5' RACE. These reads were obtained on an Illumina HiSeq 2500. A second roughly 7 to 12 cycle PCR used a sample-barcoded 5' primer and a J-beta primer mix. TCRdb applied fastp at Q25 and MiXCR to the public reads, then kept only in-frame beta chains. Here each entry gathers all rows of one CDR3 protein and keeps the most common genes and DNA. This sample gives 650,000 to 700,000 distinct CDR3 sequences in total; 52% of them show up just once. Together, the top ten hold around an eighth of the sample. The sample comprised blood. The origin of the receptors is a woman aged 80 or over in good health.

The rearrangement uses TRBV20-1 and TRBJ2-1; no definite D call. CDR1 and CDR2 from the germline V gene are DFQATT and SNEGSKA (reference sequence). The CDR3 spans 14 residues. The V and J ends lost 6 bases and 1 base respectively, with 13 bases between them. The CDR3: CSANPGLSYNEQFF. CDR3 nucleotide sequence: TGCAGTGCAAACCCCGGGCTTTCCTACAATGAGCAGTTCTTC.

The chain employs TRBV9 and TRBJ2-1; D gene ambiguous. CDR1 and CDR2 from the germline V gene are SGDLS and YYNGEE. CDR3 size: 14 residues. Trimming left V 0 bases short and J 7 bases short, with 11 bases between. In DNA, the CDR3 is TGTGCCAGCAGCGTAGTAACCAGTAGTAATGAGCAGTTCTTC. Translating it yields CASSVVTSSNEQFF. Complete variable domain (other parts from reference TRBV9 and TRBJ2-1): DSGVTQTPKHLITATGQRVTLRCSPRSGDLSVYWYQQSLDQGLQFLIQYYNGEERAKGNILERFSAQQFPDLHSELNLSSLELGDSALYFCASSVVTSSNEQFFGPGTRLTVL.

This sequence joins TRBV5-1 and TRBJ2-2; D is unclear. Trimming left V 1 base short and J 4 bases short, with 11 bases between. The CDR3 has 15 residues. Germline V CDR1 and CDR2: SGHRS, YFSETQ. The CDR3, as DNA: TGCGCCAGCAGCTTGCCGCTAGTAGGCACCGGGGAGCTGTTTTTT. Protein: CASSLPLVGTGELFF.

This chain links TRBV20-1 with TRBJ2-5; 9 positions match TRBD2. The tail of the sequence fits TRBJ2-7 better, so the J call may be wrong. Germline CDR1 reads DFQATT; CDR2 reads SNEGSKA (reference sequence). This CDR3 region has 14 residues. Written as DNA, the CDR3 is TGCAGTGCCCACCCTAGCGGGACCCCTTACGAGCAGTACTTC. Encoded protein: CSAHPSGTPYEQYF.

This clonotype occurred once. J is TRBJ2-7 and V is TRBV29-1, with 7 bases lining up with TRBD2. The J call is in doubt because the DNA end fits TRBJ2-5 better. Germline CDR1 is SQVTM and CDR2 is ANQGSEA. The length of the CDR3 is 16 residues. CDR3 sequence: CSVEDGGGSKFETQYF. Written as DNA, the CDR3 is TGCAGCGTTGAAGATGGCGGGGGTAGCAAATTTGAGACCCAGTACTTC.

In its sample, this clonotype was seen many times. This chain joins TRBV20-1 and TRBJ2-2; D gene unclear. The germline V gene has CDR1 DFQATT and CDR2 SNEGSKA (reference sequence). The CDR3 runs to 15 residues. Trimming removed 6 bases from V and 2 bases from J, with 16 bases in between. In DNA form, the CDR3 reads TGCAGTGCCCCGAGAGGAGAGAAAAACACCGGGGAGCTGTTTTTT. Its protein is CSAPRGEKNTGELFF.

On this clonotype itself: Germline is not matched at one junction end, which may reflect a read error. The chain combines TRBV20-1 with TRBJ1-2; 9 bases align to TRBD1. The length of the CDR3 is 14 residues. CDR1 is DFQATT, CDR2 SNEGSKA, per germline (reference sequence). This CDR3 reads CSASRDREFDGHTF. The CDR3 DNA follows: TGCAGTGCTAGCAGGGACAGGGAATTCGATGGCCACACCTTC.

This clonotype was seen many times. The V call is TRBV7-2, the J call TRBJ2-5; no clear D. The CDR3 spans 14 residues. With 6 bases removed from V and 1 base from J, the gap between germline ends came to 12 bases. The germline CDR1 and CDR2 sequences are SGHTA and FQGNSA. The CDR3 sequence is CASSFSRGQETQYF. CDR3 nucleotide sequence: TGTGCCAGCAGTTTCTCCAGAGGCCAAGAGACCCAGTACTTC.

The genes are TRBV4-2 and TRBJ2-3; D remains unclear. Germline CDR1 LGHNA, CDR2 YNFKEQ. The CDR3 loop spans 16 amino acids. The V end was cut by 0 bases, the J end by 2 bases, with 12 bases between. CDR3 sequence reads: CASSQDEVWHTDTQYF. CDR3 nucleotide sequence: TGTGCCAGCAGCCAAGATGAGGTGTGGCACACAGATACGCAGTATTTT.

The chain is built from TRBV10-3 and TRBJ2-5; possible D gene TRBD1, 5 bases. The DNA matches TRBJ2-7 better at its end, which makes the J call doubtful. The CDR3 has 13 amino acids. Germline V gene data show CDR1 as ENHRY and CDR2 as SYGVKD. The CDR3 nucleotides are TGTGCCATCAGTGTGGCAGGGACCTACGAGCAGTACTTC. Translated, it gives CAISVAGTYEQYF.

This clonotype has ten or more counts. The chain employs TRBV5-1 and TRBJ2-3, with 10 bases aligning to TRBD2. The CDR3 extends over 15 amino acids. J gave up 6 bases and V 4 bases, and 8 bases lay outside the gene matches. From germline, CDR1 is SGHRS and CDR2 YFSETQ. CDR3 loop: CASSPGTSVTDTQYF. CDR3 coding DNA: TGCGCCAGCAGCCCCGGGACTAGCGTTACCGATACGCAGTATTTT.

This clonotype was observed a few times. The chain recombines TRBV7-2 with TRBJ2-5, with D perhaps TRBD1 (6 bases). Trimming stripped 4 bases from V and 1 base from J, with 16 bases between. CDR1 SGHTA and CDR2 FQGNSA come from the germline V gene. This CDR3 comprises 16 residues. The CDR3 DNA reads TGTGCCAGCAGCTCATCTATGACAGGCGGCCAAGAGACCCAGTACTTC. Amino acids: CASSSSMTGGQETQYF.

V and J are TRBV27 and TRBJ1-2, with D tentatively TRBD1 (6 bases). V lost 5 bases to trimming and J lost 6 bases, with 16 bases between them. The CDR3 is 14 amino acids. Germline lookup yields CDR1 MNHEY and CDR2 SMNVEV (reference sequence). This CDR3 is CASSLQQGRDGYTF. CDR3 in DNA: TGTGCCAGCAGTCTCCAACAGGGACGGGATGGCTACACCTTC.

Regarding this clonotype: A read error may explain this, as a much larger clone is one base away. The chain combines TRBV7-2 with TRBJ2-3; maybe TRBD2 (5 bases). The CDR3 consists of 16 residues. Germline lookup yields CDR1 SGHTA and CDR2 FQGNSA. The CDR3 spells CAGSFWRAYSTDTQYF. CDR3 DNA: TGTGCCGGCAGCTTTTGGCGGGCCTACTCCACAGATACGCAGTATTTT.

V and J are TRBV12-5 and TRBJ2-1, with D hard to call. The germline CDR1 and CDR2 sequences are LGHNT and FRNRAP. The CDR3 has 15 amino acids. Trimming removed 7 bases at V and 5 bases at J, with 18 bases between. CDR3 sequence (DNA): TGTGCTAGTGAGGGAATTGGACCCATCGACAATGAGCAGTTCTTC. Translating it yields CASEGIGPIDNEQFF.

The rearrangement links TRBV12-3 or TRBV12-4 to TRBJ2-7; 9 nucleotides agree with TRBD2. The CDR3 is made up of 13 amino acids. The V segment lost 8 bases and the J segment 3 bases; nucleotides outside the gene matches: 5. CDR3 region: CASSGLASYEQYF. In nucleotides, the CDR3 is TGTGCCAGCTCCGGACTAGCGAGCTACGAGCAGTACTTC.

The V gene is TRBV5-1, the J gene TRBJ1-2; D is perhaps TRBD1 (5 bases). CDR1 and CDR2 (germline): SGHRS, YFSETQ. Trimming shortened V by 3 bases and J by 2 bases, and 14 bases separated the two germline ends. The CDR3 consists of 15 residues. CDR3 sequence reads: CASSWVGTFNYGYTF. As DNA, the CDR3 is TGCGCCAGCAGCTGGGTGGGGACTTTCAACTATGGCTACACCTTC.

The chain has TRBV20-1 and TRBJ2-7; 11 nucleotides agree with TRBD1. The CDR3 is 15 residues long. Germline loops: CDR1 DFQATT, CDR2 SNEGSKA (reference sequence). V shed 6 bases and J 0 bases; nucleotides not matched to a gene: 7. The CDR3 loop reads CSATDRGRSSYEQYF. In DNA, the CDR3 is TGCAGTGCGACGGACAGGGGGCGAAGCTCCTACGAGCAGTACTTC.

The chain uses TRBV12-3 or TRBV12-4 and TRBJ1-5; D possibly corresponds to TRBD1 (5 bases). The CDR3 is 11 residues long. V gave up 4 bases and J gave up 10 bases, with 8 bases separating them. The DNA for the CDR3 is TGTGCCAGCAGTTCTGGGGGACCCCAGCATTTT. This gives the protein CASSSGGPQHF.

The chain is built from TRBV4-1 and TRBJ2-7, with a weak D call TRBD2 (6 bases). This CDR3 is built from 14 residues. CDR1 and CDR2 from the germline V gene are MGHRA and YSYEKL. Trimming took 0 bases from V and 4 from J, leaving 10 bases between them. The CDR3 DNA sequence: TGCGCCAGCAGCCAAGACAAGGGGAGGTACGAGCAGTACTTC. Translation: CASSQDKGRYEQYF.

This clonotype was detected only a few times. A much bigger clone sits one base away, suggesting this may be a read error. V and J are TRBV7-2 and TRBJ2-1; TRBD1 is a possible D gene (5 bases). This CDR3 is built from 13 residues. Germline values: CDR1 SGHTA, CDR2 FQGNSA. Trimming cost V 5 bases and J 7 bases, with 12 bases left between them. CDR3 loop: CASSVVGRNEQFF. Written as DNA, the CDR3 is TGTGCCAGCAGCGTAGTGGGGCGTAATGAGCAGTTCTTC.